This T cell receptor beta chain emerged from a study of T cell responses to AZD1222 COVID-19 vaccine. Overall study findings and caveats: Sampled repertoires all dated from after the peak T cell response. Only 5 or 6 AZD1222 recipients were seropositive at baseline. Reports say nearly half of spike-specific TCRs go after unmutated variant regions. Spike-specific TCRs gained breadth and depth after people received two AZD1222 doses.

This clone was detected only once. Antigen specificity is unknown. Only in-frame clones appear in the TCRdb table, and some are missing; sequencing was by immunoSEQ multiplex PCR. The sample lists 90,000 to 150,000 clones; approximately 85% were seen once. Trimming cost V 5 bases and J 5 bases, with 19 bases left between them. Germline V gene data show CDR1 as SEHNR and CDR2 as FQNEAQ (reference sequence). The CDR3 has 15 amino acids. The source was peripheral blood, collected on day 0 of AZD1222 vaccination. The rearrangement joins TRBV7-9 to TRBJ2-7; D might be TRBD1 (8 bases). This receptor was obtained from an adult in good health. CDR3: CASSPYGRTGNEQYF. CDR3 bases: TGTGCCAGCAGCCCCTACGGGAGGACAGGGAACGAGCAGTACTTC.